This T cell receptor (beta chain) was recovered during a study of T cells in tumors after PD-1 blockade. Overall study findings and caveats: Roughly 42% of tumor TCR clonotypes were also found in blood.

Profiled with immunoSEQ multiplex PCR; TCRdb holds only in-frame clones, not every one. The table lists some 47,000 clones, about four fifths of them singletons, with about a sixth in the top ten. Germline V gene lookup returns CDR1 MRHNA and CDR2 SNTAGT. J gave up 5 bases and V 2 bases, and 4 bases lay outside the gene matches. This CDR3 is built from 14 residues. Comment on this clone: Antigen specificity is unknown.

This chain links TRBV6-4 with TRBJ1-2; TRBD1 matches 8 bases. This material consisted of PBMCs, taken before anti-PD-1 treatment. The source of this sequence is a human donor with basal cell carcinoma. The CDR3 region is CASSDGQGGYGYTF. The CDR3 DNA reads TGTGCCAGCAGTGACGGACAGGGCGGATATGGCTACACCTTC.